One T cell receptor (beta chain) is described in this entry. The count of this clone is one. No cognate antigen has been identified for it. No base quality values were provided; no much bigger clone lies one nucleotide off. A MiSeq instrument was used for deep resolution sequencing, which targeted depths ranging from 1 in 1 million up to 1 in 200,000 T cells, with coverage averaging 10x for each clonotype. TCR beta libraries were generated with the immunoSEQ hsTCRB Kit. In the source study's methods: Data were analyzed with ImmunoSEQ Data Assistant and ImmunoSEQ Analyzer, with V, D and J genes assigned per IMGT definitions. Clonality, which ranges from 0 to 1, was calculated as one minus the normalized Shannon entropy of productive rearrangement frequencies. Only overrepresented clonotypes making up at least 0.05% of each patient's repertoire were included in the public clonotype analysis. Repertoires from some 13 age-matched healthy donors in immuneACCESS were used as clonality controls. Here the immuneACCESS table is served through TCRdb, limited to in-frame sequences with V and J called. Missing clones are a known gap in these copies; in checked studies unresolved V genes cover under half, and the rest lacks a known reason. Clonal size and the V and J genes are those of that table, whereas D and trimming came from the DNA. This sample has approximately 130,000 clones in its table, and less than 90% of those were observed once. Clones ranked in the top ten supply approximately 3.5% of the sample.

The sample comes from a study of cytotoxic CD8 clonotypes in ibrutinib-treated CLL (dated by TCRdb to about 2021). The study in broad terms: The cohort had 11 relapsed/refractory and around 16 treatment-naive patients; under 18 were IGHV unmutated. Patients were still on ibrutinib when every remission and progressive disease sample was collected. Response samples were obtained after a median of approximately 12 months of treatment, with a range of roughly 6 to 40 months. Of the 90 or so participants in the trial, approximately 26 had longitudinal samples available. Cryopreserved peripheral blood mononuclear cells were collected at three points: before therapy, at response, and at either sustained remission or disease progression. Partial responses were observed in some 24 patients and complete responses in 2; after a median follow-up of about 69 months, remission was maintained in about 15 patients and progression was observed in roughly 12. On average, each sample had about 250,000 productive templates and approximately 85,000 productive rearrangements.

Sample time point, as interpreted from the label and publication: roughly 25 months on ibrutinib. For TCR beta library preparation, roughly 2 micrograms of genomic DNA were isolated from cryopreserved PBMCs. Longitudinal blood samples from CLL patients on ibrutinib monotherapy underwent high-throughput TCR beta sequencing. Patients were enrolled in a phase 2 open-label single-center ibrutinib monotherapy trial. Study-wide conclusions, independent of this receptor: Public clonotypes were rare and either contracted or stayed stable during treatment, and the rise in clonality at ibrutinib response reflected the expansion of private clonotypes. Sampling times were not matched between sustained-remission and progressing patients, and lymph node repertoires were not studied. Clonality increased at ibrutinib response, stayed stable in sustained remission, and fell back toward baseline at progression. At baseline, clonality was higher than in age-matched healthy donors and showed a strong correlation with circulating CD8+ T-cell counts.

The CDR3 covers 15 residues, taking in both the cysteine and the phenylalanine. CDR3 DNA only is kept here, 45 bases in frame from base 1. V ends up 3 bases short and J 7 bases short, with an unmatched junction base count of 6. The germline V gene encodes CDR1 SEHNR and CDR2 FQNEAQ (reference sequence). The receptor comes from a human donor with chronic lymphocytic leukemia. Recombination linked TRBV7-9 to TRBJ1-6; 7 bases in between match TRBD1. The sequenced sample was PBMCs, obtained after 24 months of ibrutinib treatment. The nucleotide sequence reads as follows: TGTGCCAGCAGCTTCGACAGGGTACGAAATTCACCCCTCCACTTT. This gives the protein CASSFDRVRNSPLHF.